This T cell receptor beta chain originates from a study of T cell responses to AZD1222 COVID-19 vaccine. Repertoires were generated with immunoSEQ multiplex PCR, while TCRdb's copy carries only in-frame clones and drops some. Among 90,000 to 120,000 clones listed, around nine tenths were seen once. Germline V gene sequence: CDR1 LNHDA, CDR2 SQIVND (reference sequence). This CDR3 is 13 amino acids long. Trimming cost V 6 bases and J 1 base, with 9 bases left between them. The genes are TRBV19 and TRBJ2-5; D is uncertain. This clonotype was sampled from an adult who received the MenACWY meningococcal vaccine as a control. The sample in question was peripheral blood, obtained 28 days after the second dose of the MenACWY control vaccine. Written as DNA, the CDR3 is TGTGCCAGTAGCGGTTTAGGCCAAGAGACCCAGTACTTC. Translated: CASSGLGQETQYF.